This T cell receptor (beta chain) stems from a study of blood T cell repertoires in COVID-19. Study information: Donors in the United States, Italy and Spain gave samples during acute or convalescent COVID-19. Nucleic acid was either cDNA or gDNA, and it came from T cells, B-cell-depleted T cells, or PBMCs.

As handled by the study authors: Reference gene primer amplification yielded estimated nucleated cell counts. The protocol was immunoSEQ multiplex PCR, while the TCRdb copy is restricted to in-frame clones and leaves out a portion. V, J and clone size derive from that table, while D and trimming were established from the DNA sequence. The repertoire holds 250,000 to 300,000 clones, with around 79% as singletons. This clone was observed a few times. V dropped 4 bases and J dropped 1; count of bases not matched to a gene: 5. Per germline, CDR1 MNHEY and CDR2 SVGAGI. The CDR3 sequence is 16 residues long.

The V gene is TRBV6-5, the J gene TRBJ1-1; 11 nucleotides match TRBD1. The sample was peripheral blood. This clonotype was obtained from a woman aged 80 or over with acute or convalescent COVID-19. This CDR3 is CASSSGQGARNTEAFF. The CDR3 region has the DNA TGTGCCAGCAGTTCCGGACAGGGGGCAAGGAACACTGAAGCTTTCTTT.